The next 18 T cell receptor beta chains were all read from a single sample in a study of tumor-infiltrating lymphocytes in primary liver carcinoma. Starting material of roughly 550 ng total RNA yielded TCR beta cDNA via a constant-region primer. Investigators got TCR beta libraries out of three nested multiplex PCR rounds, done with slightly modified ARM-PCR. The first two PCR rounds used TRBV1-TRBV30 forward primers with a C-beta reverse primer, 9 to 11 cycles each. TCRdb re-derived calls from the multiplex PCR reads in MiXCR, one entry per CDR3 protein. The sample has some 100,000 distinct CDR3 sequences, around two thirds seen once; the top ten hold more than 10%. The roughly 19-33 mg bulk tissue piece was not sorted before simultaneous RNA and DNA extraction. Sequencing was performed on liver tumor tissue from sampling region 2. Subset here: tumor region T2, inferior pole. The receptors derive from a woman aged 60-70 years with primary liver carcinoma and hepatitis B virus infection.

Comment on this clonotype: An end of the junction does not agree with germline; a read error may underlie this. The genes are TRBV11-2 and TRBJ2-7; tentative D call: TRBD2 (5 bases). The CDR3 consists of 14 residues. Germline V lookup: CDR1 SGHAT, CDR2 FQNNGV. This CDR3 is CASSFVGASYGQYF. The CDR3 bases are TGTGCCAGCAGTTTTGTGGGAGCTAGTTACGGGCAGTACTTC.

This clonotype has just one count. This could be a read error, since a much larger clone is one nucleotide away. No conserved phenylalanine or tryptophan ends this CDR3, so it is likely a read error. This chain connects TRBV5-1 to TRBJ2-2, with D uncertain. CDR3 length: 13 residues. Germline CDR1 SGHRS, CDR2 YFSETQ. V lost 4 bases and J lost 5, with 9 bases in between. The CDR3 sequence is CASSPVVTGELFS. The CDR3 DNA follows: TGCGCCAGCAGCCCCGTCGTGACCGGGGAGCTGTTTTCT.

V gene TRBV20-1 combines with J gene TRBJ2-3; the match to TRBD2 covers 8 bases. Germline assignment: CDR1 DFQATT and CDR2 SNEGSKA (reference sequence). J was trimmed by 4 bases and V by 7 bases; bases with no gene match: 19. This CDR3 spans 17 amino acids. The CDR3: CSEGAPGKSGSPDTQYF. DNA for the CDR3: TGCAGTGAAGGGGCCCCAGGGAAGAGCGGGAGCCCAGATACGCAGTATTTT.

The chain links TRBV7-3 to TRBJ2-3; possibly TRBD2 for D (6 bases). The CDR3 has 15 residues. In germline, CDR1 is SGHTA, CDR2 FQGTGA. The V end was cut by 5 bases, the J end by 6 bases, with 18 bases between. The CDR3 region is CASSQSGTSTDTQYF. In DNA form, the CDR3 reads TGTGCCAGCAGCCAATCCGGGACTTCAACCGATACGCAGTATTTT.

This chain links TRBV11-2 with TRBJ2-7; D unclear. CDR3 length equals 13 residues. Germline CDR1 is SGHAT and CDR2 is FQNNGV. The V gene lost 7 bases and the J gene lost 7 bases, with 17 bases spanning the gap. The CDR3 spells CASNRARAYEQYF. The CDR3 DNA sequence: TGTGCCAGCAACAGAGCCCGAGCATATGAGCAGTACTTC.

This clonotype was picked up many times. The genes are TRBV14 and TRBJ1-1; D is undetermined. The V end was cut by 6 bases, the J end by 3 bases, with 11 bases between. Germline V gene lookup returns CDR1 SGHDN and CDR2 FVKESK. The CDR3 runs to 13 residues. CDR3: CASSLTGDTEAFF. CDR3 coding DNA: TGTGCCAGCAGTCTTACCGGGGACACTGAAGCTTTCTTT. The variable domain in full, with the rest retrieved from reference TRBV14 and TRBJ1-1, is EAGVTQFPSHSVIEKGQTVTLRCDPISGHDNLYWYRRVMGKEIKFLLHFVKESKQDESGMPNNRFLAERTGGTYSTLKVQPAELEDSGVYFCASSLTGDTEAFFGQGTRLTVV.

The chain combines TRBV4-1 with TRBJ2-2, with 8 bases fitting TRBD2. The CDR3 contains 16 residues. The V gene end was trimmed by 6 bases and the J gene end by 7 bases; junction bases not matched to a gene: 13. Germline V CDR1 and CDR2: MGHRA, YSYEKL. CDR3 sequence (DNA): TGCGCCAGCAGACATGCCGGGACTAGAATTGGCGGGGAGCTGTTTTTT. Residues: CASRHAGTRIGGELFF.

Comments on this clonotype: A read error is possible here, since a much larger clone lies one base away. The conserved phenylalanine or tryptophan normally closing the CDR3 is absent here, so this likely arose from a read error. The chain couples TRBV5-1 to TRBJ2-7; 8 bases line up with TRBD1. V lost 4 bases, J lost 3 bases, and 6 bases stayed unmatched. This CDR3 has 14 residues. The germline V gene has CDR1 SGHRS and CDR2 YFSETQ. The CDR3 region has the DNA TGCGCCAGCAGCCCGGTTACAGGGGGCTACGAGCAGTACCTC. This codes for CASSPVTGGYEQYL.

Worth noting for this clonotype: One end of the junction does not line up with germline, which may come from a read error. This sequence joins TRBV12-3 or TRBV12-4 and TRBJ2-7; 7 bases are shared with TRBD2. The CDR3 is 11 residues long. CDR3 region: CARSLGREQYF. CDR3 sequence (DNA): TGTGCCAGGAGTTTAGGGCGGGAGCAATACTTC.

In its sample, this clonotype was seen once. A much larger clone is a single base away; this may be a read error. This sequence joins TRBV28 and TRBJ2-1; a weak D match, TRBD2 (5 bases). V dropped 4 bases and J dropped 8 bases, with 9 bases sitting between them. The CDR3 is made up of 12 amino acids. Per the germline V gene, CDR1 is MDHEN and CDR2 is SYDVKM. CDR3 nucleotides: TGTGCCAGCAGTTCTAGCAAATATGAGCAGTTCTTC. Its translation: CASSSSKYEQFF.

This clonotype was recorded only once. This chain uses TRBV4-2 with TRBJ2-1; D might be TRBD2 (6 bases). The CDR3 has 15 amino acids. CDR1 LGHNA and CDR2 YNFKEQ come from the germline V gene. The CDR3 DNA reads TGTGCATGCAGCCAAGATAGCGGAACCTACAATGAGCAGTTCTTC. It yields the protein CACSQDSGTYNEQFF.

The table lists this clonotype with a few counts. This rearrangement joins TRBV28 to TRBJ2-4; possibly TRBD2 for D (5 bases). The CDR3 totals 14 residues. Deletions cut 3 bases from V and 5 bases from J, with 11 bases between. Germline V gives CDR1 MDHEN, CDR2 SYDVKM. CDR3 amino acids: CASSFGGIENIQYF. The CDR3 DNA is TGTGCCAGCAGTTTTGGAGGAATTGAAAACATTCAGTACTTC.

The chain has TRBV29-1 and TRBJ1-1; TRBD1 might be the D (5 bases). The CDR3 covers 11 residues. V was shortened by 7 bases and J by 11 bases, with 17 bases between the two germline ends. Germline V gene sequence: CDR1 SQVTM, CDR2 ANQGSEA. In DNA form, the CDR3 reads TGCAGCGCTGTGGGGGGGAGCGCTGCTTTCTTT. As protein: CSAVGGSAAFF.

The chain links TRBV2 to TRBJ2-1, with 13 bases matching TRBD2. V shed 7 bases, J shed 7 bases, and the junction held 7 bases outside the gene matches. The CDR3 is 15 residues long. Looked up from germline, CDR1 is SNHLY and CDR2 is FYNNEI. The CDR3 here is CASTRTSGSGNEQFF. The DNA for the CDR3 is TGTGCCAGCACCCGGACTAGCGGGAGTGGTAATGAGCAGTTCTTC. Full variable domain (missing parts from reference TRBV2 and TRBJ2-1): EPEVTQTPSHQVTQMGQEVILRCVPISNHLYFYWYRQILGQKVEFLVSFYNNEISEKSEIFDDQFSVERPDGSNFTLKIRSTKLEDSAMYFCASTRTSGSGNEQFFGPGTRLTVL.

As to this clonotype: The germline gene is not matched at one end of the junction; a read error may be the cause. This chain links TRBV6-1 with TRBJ2-5, with D tentatively TRBD1 or TRBD2 (6 bases each). The CDR3 totals 15 residues. Germline CDR1 and CDR2: MNHNS and SASEGT. The CDR3 sequence: CVSSARGDFLETQYF. The CDR3 DNA follows: TGTGTCAGCAGTGCGAGGGGGGACTTCTTGGAGACCCAGTACTTC.

This clonotype was found once. One junction end disagrees with the germline gene, perhaps due to a read error. The chain has TRBV10-3 and TRBJ2-2; D gene ambiguous. This CDR3 spans 12 amino acids. Germline V gene lookup returns CDR1 ENHRY and CDR2 SYGVKD. Here the CDR3 reads CAVSEQSGELFF. Written as DNA, the CDR3 is TGTGCCGTCAGTGAGCAATCAGGGGAGCTGTTTTTT.

The chain combines TRBV2 with TRBJ1-1; 8 nucleotides align to TRBD1. The CDR3 loop spans 14 amino acids. V shed 8 bases and J 6 bases; nucleotides not matched to a gene: 11. Looked up from germline, CDR1 is SNHLY and CDR2 is FYNNEI. The CDR3 loop is CASRFQGAGAEAFF. The CDR3 region has the DNA TGTGCCAGCCGTTTCCAGGGGGCCGGTGCTGAAGCTTTCTTT.

Details on this clonotype: One end of the junction fails to match germline, which may point to a read error. J is TRBJ2-3 and V is TRBV11-2, with D possibly being TRBD1 or TRBD2 (5 bases each). Looked up from germline, CDR1 is SGHAT and CDR2 is FQNNGV. There are 14 residues in the CDR3. The CDR3 here is CASSLGTSTDTHYF. CDR3 bases: TGTGCCAGCAGCTTGGGGACCAGCACAGATACGCATTATTTT.